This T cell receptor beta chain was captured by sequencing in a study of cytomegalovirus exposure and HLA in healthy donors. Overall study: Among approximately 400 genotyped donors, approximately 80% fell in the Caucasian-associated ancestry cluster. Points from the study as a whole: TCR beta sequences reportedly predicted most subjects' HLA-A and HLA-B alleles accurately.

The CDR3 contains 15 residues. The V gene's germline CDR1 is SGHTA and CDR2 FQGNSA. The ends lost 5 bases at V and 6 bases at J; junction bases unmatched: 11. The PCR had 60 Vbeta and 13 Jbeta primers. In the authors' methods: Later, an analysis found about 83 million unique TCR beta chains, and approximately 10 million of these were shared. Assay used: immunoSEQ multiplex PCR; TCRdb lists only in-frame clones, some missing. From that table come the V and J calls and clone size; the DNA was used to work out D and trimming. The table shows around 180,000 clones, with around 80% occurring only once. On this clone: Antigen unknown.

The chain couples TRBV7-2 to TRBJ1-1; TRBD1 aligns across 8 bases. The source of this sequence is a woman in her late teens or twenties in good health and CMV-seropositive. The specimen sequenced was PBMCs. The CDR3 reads CASSRTGTGPSEAFF. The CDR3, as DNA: TGTGCCAGCAGCAGGACCGGGACAGGCCCTTCTGAAGCTTTCTTT. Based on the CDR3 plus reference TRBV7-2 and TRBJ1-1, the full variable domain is GAGVSQSPSNKVTEKGKDVELRCDPISGHTALYWYRQSLGQGLEFLIYFQGNSAPDKSGLPSDRFSAERTGGSVSTLTIQRTQQEDSAVYLCASSRTGTGPSEAFFGQGTRLTVV.